Listed here are 27 T cell receptor beta chains from one sample, sequenced in a study of spatial heterogeneity in lung cancer. As to time point: sample taken at primary tumor resection. TCRdb re-called the 5' RACE reads through MiXCR, storing one row per CDR3 protein. The sample shows approximately 66,000 distinct CDR3 sequences, roughly 6.6% of them seen only once. The sample was PBMCs, taken at surgery. All receptors come from a female donor with early-stage non-small cell lung cancer.

This clonotype was detected ten times or more. V is TRBV20-1 and J is TRBJ1-5, with 7 bases fitting TRBD1. From germline, CDR1 is DFQATT and CDR2 SNEGSKA (reference sequence). The J segment lost 7 bases and the V segment lost 3 bases, leaving 3 bases of the junction unmatched. CDR3 length: 12 residues. CDR3 loop: CSASQGDQPQHF. CDR3 bases: TGCAGTGCTAGTCAGGGGGACCAGCCCCAGCATTTT.

J is TRBJ1-1 and V is TRBV12-3 or TRBV12-4; 8 bases fit TRBD1. The trim removed 7 bases at V and 4 bases at J, leaving 5 bases unmatched. The CDR3 consists of 13 residues. CDR3 amino acids: CASIWTGTTEAFF. CDR3 bases: TGTGCCAGCATCTGGACAGGGACCACTGAAGCTTTCTTT.

In this sample, this clonotype turned up a few times. The rearrangement links TRBV20-1 to TRBJ2-7, with D perhaps matching TRBD1 (5 bases). V lost 2 bases to trimming and J lost 4 bases, with 9 bases between them. The CDR3 covers 12 residues. The V gene's germline CDR1 is DFQATT and CDR2 SNEGSKA (reference sequence). The CDR3 is CSARTSGYEQYV. The CDR3 DNA reads TGCAGTGCTAGAACTTCAGGGTACGAGCAGTACGTC.

In this sample, this clonotype turned up many times. The V call is TRBV29-1, the J call TRBJ1-1; D remains ambiguous. Germline V gene sequence: CDR1 SQVTM, CDR2 ANQGSEA. Deletions cut 4 bases from V and 4 bases from J, with 10 bases between. The CDR3 is made up of 12 amino acids. In DNA form, the CDR3 reads TGCAGCGTTGCTTACAGCGGCACTGAAGCTTTCTTT. Its translation is CSVAYSGTEAFF.

This clonotype was recorded a few times. The rearrangement joins TRBV20-1 to TRBJ1-6, with TRBD1 as a possible D gene (6 bases). V was trimmed by 3 bases and J by 0 bases, leaving 18 bases between them. CDR3 length: 18 residues. CDR1 and CDR2 from the germline V gene are DFQATT and SNEGSKA (reference sequence). DNA of the CDR3: TGCAGTGCTAGGCCTAAAAGGGGGGGGAGCTCCTATAATTCACCCCTCCACTTT. Translated, it gives CSARPKRGGSSYNSPLHF.

The rearrangement joins TRBV7-7 to TRBJ2-3, with D unresolved. Trimming removed 3 bases from V and 0 bases from J, with 7 bases in between. CDR1 and CDR2 from the germline V gene are SSHAT and FNYEAQ (reference sequence). This CDR3 is 14 amino acids long. CDR3 sequence: CASSFPVSTDTQYF. The CDR3 DNA reads as TGTGCCAGCAGCTTCCCGGTGAGCACAGATACGCAGTATTTT.

This clonotype came up many times. The chain employs TRBV20-1 and TRBJ2-1, with TRBD2 matching 10 bases. Per the germline V gene, CDR1 is DFQATT and CDR2 is SNEGSKA (reference sequence). CDR3 length: 13 amino acids. V was clipped by 3 bases and J by 8 bases; unmatched bases: 4. Written as DNA, the CDR3 is TGCAGTGCTAGGAAGCGGGAGGGTTATGAGCAGTTCTTC. Translation: CSARKREGYEQFF.

This clonotype was picked up many times. J is TRBJ2-2 and V is TRBV7-7; TRBD1 is a possible D gene (6 bases). Germline-derived CDR1 and CDR2 are SSHAT and FNYEAQ (reference sequence). V was trimmed by 2 bases and J by 4 bases, leaving 11 bases between them. The CDR3 runs to 15 residues. CDR3 in amino acids: CASSLTTGSTGELFF. In DNA form, the CDR3 reads TGTGCCAGCAGCTTAACCACAGGGAGCACCGGGGAGCTGTTTTTT.

This CDR3 reads CASSYYPPYEQYF. The DNA of the CDR3 is TGTGCCAGCAGCTATTATCCTCCCTACGAGCAGTACTTC. This rearrangement joins TRBV7-9 to TRBJ2-7; D is ambiguous. V lost 4 bases and J 2 bases, leaving 9 bases between the germline ends. This CDR3 contains 13 residues. Germline assignment: CDR1 SEHNR and CDR2 FQNEAQ (reference sequence).

At least ten counts were recorded for this clonotype. The chain carries TRBV28 and TRBJ1-6; D gene ambiguous. Germline V CDR1 and CDR2: MDHEN, SYDVKM. The CDR3 is 15 residues long. V lost 1 base and J 10 bases, leaving 14 bases between the germline ends. The CDR3 sequence: CASSLYEGIESPLHF. CDR3 coding DNA: TGTGCCAGCAGTTTATACGAGGGTATAGAGTCACCCCTCCACTTT.

This clonotype was detected ten times or more. This chain links TRBV28 with TRBJ1-1; D gene uncertain. V lost 4 bases, J lost 1 base, and 19 bases lay in between. CDR1 and CDR2 from the germline V gene are MDHEN and SYDVKM. CDR3 size: 17 residues. CDR3 DNA: TGTGCCAGCAGTTCCCCTTTCACGACTGTGCAGAACACTGAAGCTTTCTTT. Residues: CASSSPFTTVQNTEAFF.

Comments on this clonotype: It may be a read error: a sequence one base away is much more abundant. Likely a read error: the CDR3 ends without its conserved phenylalanine or tryptophan. This chain uses TRBV27 with TRBJ1-5, with D possibly TRBD1 on 5 matching bases. CDR1 is MNHEY, CDR2 SMNVEV, per germline (reference sequence). V shed 9 bases and J shed 5 bases, with 17 bases lying between them. The CDR3 runs 14 residues. Here the CDR3 reads CAREGLRLHQPQHL. DNA of the CDR3: TGTGCCAGGGAGGGGCTGAGGCTACATCAGCCCCAGCATCTT.

This clonotype was detected many times. This chain links TRBV29-1 with TRBJ2-2, with 11 bases identical to TRBD2. In germline, CDR1 is SQVTM, CDR2 ANQGSEA. After removal of 3 bases from V and 4 bases from J, the junction contained 7 bases not matched to a gene. CDR3 size: 16 residues. CDR3: CSVDGKLAGATGELFF. CDR3 sequence (DNA): TGCAGCGTTGACGGTAAACTAGCGGGAGCCACCGGGGAGCTGTTTTTT.

V usage is TRBV7-2 and J usage is TRBJ2-1, with TRBD2 identical over 7 bases. The length of the CDR3 is 15 residues. CDR1 and CDR2 from the germline V gene are SGHTA and FQGNSA. With 4 bases clipped from V and 5 bases from J, the junction kept 8 bases outside the gene matches. The CDR3 sequence is CASSSRAGTNNEQFF. CDR3 nucleotides: TGTGCCAGCAGCTCTCGAGCGGGAACGAACAATGAGCAGTTCTTC.

This clonotype has a count of ten or more. DNA of the CDR3: TGTGCCAGCAGTGAAGAGGGAGGTGGCACTGAAGCTTTCTTT. It is translated as CASSEEGGGTEAFF. The V gene is TRBV2, the J gene TRBJ1-1; D not certain. The CDR3 totals 14 residues. V lost 1 base and J lost 4, with 10 bases in between. Germline CDR1 is SNHLY and CDR2 is FYNNEI.

This clonotype has at least ten counts. The J gene is TRBJ2-7, the V gene TRBV5-6; tentative D call: TRBD1 (5 bases). Per the germline V gene, CDR1 is SGHDT and CDR2 is YYEEEE. The V end was cut by 1 base, the J end by 2 bases, with 10 bases between. The CDR3 spans 14 residues. CDR3 nucleotides: TGTGCCAGCAGCTTGATAGCAGGGCCCTACGAGCAGTACTTC. Its translation is CASSLIAGPYEQYF.

This clonotype has more than one count but fewer than ten. The rearrangement joins TRBV19 to TRBJ2-5, with TRBD2 matching 11 bases. Looked up from germline, CDR1 is LNHDA and CDR2 is SQIVND (reference sequence). This CDR3 is 14 amino acids long. The V gene end was trimmed by 4 bases and the J gene end by 5 bases; junction bases not matched to a gene: 3. CDR3 DNA sequence: TGTGCCAGTAGTAAACTAGCGGGAGTCGAGACCCAGTACTTC. It translates to CASSKLAGVETQYF.

This clonotype came up a few times. The V call is TRBV5-1, the J call TRBJ2-3; 13 nucleotides line up with TRBD2. The CDR3 is 19 residues long. CDR1 and CDR2 (germline): SGHRS, YFSETQ. V gave up 7 bases and J gave up 3 bases; unmatched junction bases: 17. In DNA, the CDR3 is TGCGCCAGCTCGCCGCTAGGGCGACTAGCGGGGGGACGTACAGATACGCAGTATTTT. Its protein product is CASSPLGRLAGGRTDTQYF.

At least ten counts were recorded for this clonotype. The genes are TRBV11-2 and TRBJ2-3; 10 bases are a match to TRBD1. J lost 2 bases, V lost 5 bases, and 4 bases had no gene match. CDR1 SGHAT and CDR2 FQNNGV come from the germline V gene. The CDR3 runs to 15 residues. CDR3 loop: CASSQGQGPTDTQYF. DNA of the CDR3: TGTGCCAGCAGCCAGGGACAGGGGCCCACAGATACGCAGTATTTT.

This clonotype was recorded at least ten times. The chain has TRBV20-1 and TRBJ2-4; D is ambiguous. Germline V gives CDR1 DFQATT, CDR2 SNEGSKA (reference sequence). Deletions cut 6 bases from V and 1 base from J, with 13 bases between. The CDR3 sequence is 14 residues long. CDR3 sequence: CSAPALGAKNIQYF. The CDR3 region has the DNA TGCAGTGCGCCTGCTCTAGGGGCCAAAAACATTCAGTACTTC.

There are a few counts of this clonotype. The genes are TRBV5-1 and TRBJ1-6, with unresolved D. V was shortened by 0 bases and J by 6 bases, with 7 bases between the two germline ends. This CDR3 has 14 amino acids. Germline assignment: CDR1 SGHRS and CDR2 YFSETQ. This CDR3 reads CASSLVTANSPLHF. Written as DNA, the CDR3 is TGCGCCAGCAGCTTGGTTACAGCTAATTCACCCCTCCACTTT.

This clonotype was recorded a few times. The chain couples TRBV20-1 to TRBJ2-5; 9 nucleotides match TRBD2. J gave up 4 bases and V 1 base, and 10 bases lay outside the gene matches. Germline CDR1 is DFQATT and CDR2 is SNEGSKA (reference sequence). CDR3 size: 16 residues. The CDR3 is CSARAFLAGTGETQYF. The CDR3, as DNA: TGCAGTGCTAGAGCTTTCCTAGCGGGAACAGGAGAGACCCAGTACTTC.

In this sample, this clonotype turned up many times. The rearrangement joins TRBV6-2 or TRBV6-3 to TRBJ2-7; 9 bases agree with TRBD2. J was trimmed by 2 bases and V by 8 bases; bases with no gene match: 4. The CDR3 runs to 13 residues. CDR1 and CDR2 from the germline V gene are MNHEY and SVGEGT. In nucleotides, the CDR3 is TGTGCCAGCCGGGCGGGAGGGCCCTACGAGCAGTACTTC. It specifies CASRAGGPYEQYF.

At least ten counts were recorded for this clonotype. The chain uses TRBV29-1 and TRBJ1-1; a weak D match, TRBD1 (6 bases). V was clipped by 6 bases and J by 4 bases, with 12 bases between them. Germline-derived CDR1 and CDR2 are SQVTM and ANQGSEA. There are 12 residues in the CDR3. The CDR3 DNA sequence: TGCAGCGTCTCACAGGGAGCCACTGAAGCTTTCTTT. It translates to CSVSQGATEAFF.

V gene TRBV19 combines with J gene TRBJ1-5, with 8 nucleotides matching TRBD1. V trimming: 6 bases; J trimming: 6 bases; junction bases outside the gene matches: 7. The CDR3 runs to 14 residues. In germline, CDR1 is LNHDA, CDR2 SQIVND (reference sequence). CDR3 residues: CASRRAGGSQPQHF. The CDR3 DNA reads as TGTGCCAGTAGAAGGGCAGGGGGCTCTCAGCCCCAGCATTTT.

Turning to this clonotype: A read error may explain this, as a much larger clone is one base away. The chain employs TRBV6-6 and TRBJ1-1; D gene uncertain. The CDR3 length is 13 residues. Trimming removed 8 bases at V and 4 bases at J, with 14 bases between. Germline CDR1 MNHNY, CDR2 SVGAGI (reference sequence). DNA of the CDR3: TGTGCCAGCGAAACGAACGGCGGCACTGAAGCTTTCTTT. It encodes CASETNGGTEAFF.

The table lists this clonotype with many counts. This sequence joins TRBV24-1 and TRBJ2-2, with a tentative D call TRBD1 (5 bases). The CDR3 contains 14 residues. From germline, CDR1 is KGHDR and CDR2 SFDVKD. V was pared by 7 bases and J by 4 bases, with 12 bases between. The CDR3 loop reads CATRIGAGTGELFF. CDR3 sequence (DNA): TGTGCCACCAGAATTGGGGCCGGCACCGGGGAGCTGTTTTTT.